Following are 13 T cell receptor beta chains from one sample sequenced in a study of T-cell reconstitution after alpha-beta-depleted transplantation in children. Unique molecular identifiers were incorporated during preparation of the TCRbeta library. TCRdb analysed the PCR reads with MiXCR anew, one entry per CDR3 protein. This table holds roughly 220,000 distinct CDR3 sequences, around 13% found once. Specimen: PBMCs from the stem cell graft donor, collected from the stem cell graft. The receptor set was obtained from a human donor who donated a stem cell graft to a child with acute lymphoblastic leukemia.

This clonotype was seen repeatedly, ten times or more. V usage is TRBV27 and J usage is TRBJ2-3; D is perhaps TRBD2 (5 bases). The CDR3 loop spans 16 amino acids. V was pared by 4 bases and J by 3 bases, with 17 bases between. Germline assignment: CDR1 MNHEY and CDR2 SMNVEV (reference sequence). The CDR3 reads CASSSTPGRGTDTQYF. The DNA of the CDR3 is TGTGCCAGCAGTTCTACCCCGGGGAGAGGAACAGATACGCAGTATTTT.

This clonotype was detected many times. The V call is TRBV20-1, the J call TRBJ2-1, with no clear D. CDR1 is DFQATT and CDR2 is SNEGSKA in the germline V gene (reference sequence). This CDR3 region has 11 residues. V was pared by 3 bases and J by 10 bases, with 10 bases between. Here the CDR3 reads CSASPAGEQFF. As DNA, the CDR3 is TGCAGTGCTAGCCCAGCAGGAGAGCAGTTCTTC.

This clonotype was picked up many times. The rearrangement links TRBV2 to TRBJ1-2, with unresolved D. The length of the CDR3 is 14 residues. The germline V gene encodes CDR1 SNHLY and CDR2 FYNNEI. V dropped 7 bases and J dropped 2 bases, with 14 bases sitting between them. CDR3 region: CASTPKRANYGYTF. CDR3 in DNA: TGTGCCAGCACCCCAAAGAGGGCCAACTATGGCTACACCTTC.

This clonotype was detected many times. The chain joins TRBV6-1 to TRBJ1-1, with D tentatively TRBD1 (5 bases). From germline, CDR1 is MNHNS and CDR2 SASEGT. This CDR3 contains 17 residues. V dropped 1 base and J dropped 4 bases, with 19 bases sitting between them. DNA for the CDR3: TGTGCCAGCAGTGAAGGGGGGTGGAGGGTGCCTGGCACTGAAGCTTTCTTT. It is translated as CASSEGGWRVPGTEAFF.

This clonotype was counted many times. The chain recombines TRBV10-3 with TRBJ1-2; D is possibly TRBD1 (5 bases). The germline gives CDR1 ENHRY, CDR2 SYGVKD. V was pared by 7 bases and J by 6 bases, with 15 bases between. This CDR3 has 13 amino acids. The CDR3 here is CAIMGQGEDGYTF. CDR3 nucleotides: TGTGCCATCATGGGCCAGGGTGAGGATGGCTACACCTTC.

This clonotype was found many times. J is TRBJ2-5 and V is TRBV27; D uncertain. There are 14 residues in the CDR3. Looked up from germline, CDR1 is MNHEY and CDR2 is SMNVEV (reference sequence). The V gene lost 4 bases and the J gene lost 1 base, with 10 bases spanning the gap. The CDR3 nucleotides are TGTGCCAGCAGTTACCACTCCATCCAAGAGACCCAGTACTTC. Translation gives CASSYHSIQETQYF.

This clonotype came up many times. V and J are TRBV20-1 and TRBJ1-5, with TRBD1 matching over 8 bases. The V segment lost 2 bases and the J segment 3 bases; nucleotides outside the gene matches: 6. The CDR3 length is 15 residues. Germline values: CDR1 DFQATT, CDR2 SNEGSKA (reference sequence). The CDR3 reads CSARKTGVDNQPQHF. As DNA, the CDR3 is TGCAGTGCTAGAAAGACAGGGGTTGACAATCAGCCCCAGCATTTT.

The V and J genes are TRBV7-8 and TRBJ2-2; 8 bases align to TRBD1. V lost 5 bases to trimming and J lost 5 bases; unmatched junction nucleotides: 7. Germline CDR1 and CDR2: SGHVS and FQNEAQ. The CDR3 has 15 residues. The CDR3 is CASSLTGGGTGELFF. DNA of the CDR3: TGTGCCAGCAGCCTAACAGGGGGTGGTACCGGGGAGCTGTTTTTT.

This clonotype was detected ten times or more. The chain employs TRBV5-1 and TRBJ1-4, with D possibly matching TRBD1 (5 bases). Germline values: CDR1 SGHRS, CDR2 YFSETQ. Deletions cut 1 base from V and 3 bases from J, with 13 bases between. The CDR3 extends over 16 amino acids. The CDR3 loop is CASSLRPTAANEKLFF. The CDR3 DNA follows: TGCGCCAGCAGCTTGAGGCCGACAGCGGCTAATGAAAAACTGTTTTTT.

This clonotype was counted at least ten times. This chain connects TRBV10-3 to TRBJ1-5; D gene ambiguous. V was cut by 7 bases and J by 4 bases, with 8 bases left in between. Germline loops: CDR1 ENHRY, CDR2 SYGVKD. CDR3 length: 12 amino acids. DNA for the CDR3: TGTGCCATCACCGATGGAAATCAGCCCCAGCATTTT. Translating it yields CAITDGNQPQHF.

The J gene is TRBJ1-2, the V gene TRBV30; D call uncertain. The CDR3 contains 15 residues. Germline V gene data show CDR1 as GTSNPN and CDR2 as SVGIG (reference sequence). Trimming took 0 bases from V and 6 from J, leaving 17 bases between them. CDR3 in amino acids: CAWSVLLGSRDGYTF. CDR3 DNA: TGTGCCTGGAGTGTATTGCTGGGAAGTAGGGATGGCTACACCTTC.

This clonotype appeared many times. The gene calls are TRBV10-3 and TRBJ2-1; TRBD1 agrees at 7 bases. The CDR3 is 15 residues long. After removal of 2 bases from V and 3 bases from J, the junction contained 4 bases not matched to a gene. CDR1 ENHRY and CDR2 SYGVKD come from the germline V gene. DNA of the CDR3: TGTGCCATCAGTGAGGGACAGGCTATCTACAATGAGCAGTTCTTC. This codes for CAISEGQAIYNEQFF.

This clonotype appeared many times. The chain couples TRBV28 to TRBJ1-1; D is unclear. The V gene's germline CDR1 is MDHEN and CDR2 SYDVKM. V was pared by 6 bases and J by 3 bases, with 11 bases between. The CDR3 totals 13 residues. CDR3: CASSLRGYTEAFF. CDR3 coding DNA: TGTGCCAGCAGCCTCAGAGGTTACACTGAAGCTTTCTTT.